The sequence of this T cell receptor (beta chain) was determined in a study of OX40 agonist ivuxolimab in advanced cancers. Turning to the study itself: Subjects had a mean age of about 65 years, with a range of 23 to 79; just over 80% were male. Three dose-escalation patients had partial responses: one with hepatocellular carcinoma and two with cutaneous melanoma.

Concerning this clone: Antigen: not known.

Overall study findings and caveats: Averaged across samples, CD8+ T cells carried more expanded clones than CD4+ did. At 0.1 to 3.0 mg/kg and by week 6, clonal expansion occurred in CD4+ and CD8+ blood T cells.

Profiled with immunoSEQ multiplex PCR; TCRdb holds only in-frame clones, not every one. The sample records approximately 44,000 clones, 75% to 85% being singletons. The sample was CD4+ or CD8+ T cells sorted from blood, taken in a trial of the OX40 agonist ivuxolimab. This receptor was obtained from an adult with an advanced solid tumor such as melanoma, head and neck, liver or kidney cancer.

The chain's CDR3 is CASSKAGGAADTQYF. DNA for the CDR3: TGTGCCAGCAGCAAAGCGGGTGGGGCGGCAGATACGCAGTATTTT. The V gene is TRBV7-2, the J gene TRBJ2-3; a weak D match, TRBD2 (6 bases). V dropped 5 bases and J dropped 4 bases, with 16 bases sitting between them. This CDR3 has 15 amino acids. Germline V CDR1 and CDR2: SGHTA, FQGNSA.